This T cell receptor (beta chain) appears in the sequencing data of a study of control samples from healthy donors and cancer patients. TCRdb's table, derived via immunoSEQ multiplex PCR, lists solely in-frame clones and lacks some. The sample yields about 73,000 clones, roughly 87% seen once. Trimming shortened V by 4 bases and J by 4 bases, and 14 bases separated the two germline ends. Germline loops: CDR1 SGHRS, CDR2 YFSETQ. This CDR3 has 15 amino acids. Sample: blood. The sequence came from a woman in her 50s in good health. The chain has TRBV5-1 and TRBJ2-2; D may correspond to TRBD1 or TRBD2 (5 bases each). The CDR3 region is CASSLRDGSTGELFF. Written as DNA, the CDR3 is TGCGCCAGCAGCCTCCGGGACGGCAGCACCGGGGAGCTGTTTTTT.